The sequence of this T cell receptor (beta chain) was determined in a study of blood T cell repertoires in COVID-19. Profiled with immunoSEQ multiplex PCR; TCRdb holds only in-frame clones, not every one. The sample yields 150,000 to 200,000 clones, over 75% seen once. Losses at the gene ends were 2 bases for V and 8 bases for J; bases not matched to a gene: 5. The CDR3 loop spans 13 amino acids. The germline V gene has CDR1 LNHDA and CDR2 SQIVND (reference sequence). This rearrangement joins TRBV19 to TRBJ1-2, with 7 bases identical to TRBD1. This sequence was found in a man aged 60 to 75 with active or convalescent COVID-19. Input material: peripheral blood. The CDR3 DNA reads TGTGCCAGTAGTATAACCGGGACAGACGGCTACACCTTC. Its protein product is CASSITGTDGYTF.